The clone carrying this T cell receptor (beta chain) has a single count. Its antigen is undetermined. This sample is part of a study of a mutant IDH1 vaccine in newly diagnosed glioma. Across the whole study: Treated patients showed a male proportion of around 62%, a female proportion of approximately 40%, and a mean age of around 39 years. Those enrolled had earlier been treated with radiotherapy, temozolomide, or both, mostly both.

V lost 6 bases and J lost 2; bases outside the gene matches: 7. This CDR3 is 14 amino acids long. Germline V gene lookup returns CDR1 MNHEY and CDR2 SVGAGI. Assay used: immunoSEQ multiplex PCR; TCRdb lists only in-frame clones, some missing. The sample yields 40,000 or so clones, 80% to 95% seen once. Findings and limits, study-wide: Immune responses induced by the vaccine were seen in 80% to 95% of patients, spanning multiple MHC alleles.

Noted time point: baseline, week 1 (first vaccination visit). Regarding treatment: pre-vaccination baseline after standard-of-care therapy. There were new WHO grade 3 or 4 astrocytomas in the donors, and these were IDH1-mutant and ATRX-lost. This chain uses TRBV6-5 with TRBJ2-7; TRBD2 agrees at 7 bases. Sample: PBMCs, taken from a glioma patient treated with radiotherapy, temozolomide or both. This clonotype was obtained from a man between 18 and 35 years old with glioma. In DNA form, the CDR3 reads TGTGCCAGCAGACACGGGGCGGGAGCCTACGAGCAGTACTTC. Translating it yields CASRHGAGAYEQYF.